This T cell receptor (beta chain) was profiled in a study of tumor-infiltrating lymphocytes in primary liver carcinoma. Looking at the study overall: Roughly 3.5 to 8 million productive TCRbeta reads came from each sample, comparable across tissue types.

In regard to this clonotype: This likely comes from a read error, as the CDR3 has no conserved phenylalanine or tryptophan at its end.

TCR beta cDNA was prepared out of approximately 470 ng total RNA by means of a constant-region primer. Three-round nested multiplex PCR performed with slightly modified ARM-PCR produced the TCR beta libraries. Two initial PCR rounds of about 9 cycles each paired TRBV1-TRBV30 forward primers with a C-beta reverse primer. TCRdb re-called the multiplex PCR reads through MiXCR, storing one row per CDR3 protein. The data hold about 43,000 distinct CDR3 sequences, with 65% to 85% observed a single time. From about 19-30 mg of unsorted bulk tissue, DNA and RNA were co-extracted together. Cases comprised patients with primary liver carcinoma who received surgical resection. The CDR3 is 14 residues long. Germline assignment: CDR1 SGHNT and CDR2 YENEEA.

Sequencing input: liver tumor tissue from sampling region 2. Subset defined: tumor region T2, inferior pole. This sequence was found in a man aged 35 to 55 with primary liver carcinoma and hepatitis B virus infection. The rearrangement links TRBV11-3 to TRBJ2-1, with a tentative D call TRBD2 (6 bases). The DNA for the CDR3 is TGCGCCAGCAGCTTAGGACGGGAGAAAAACGAGCAGTTCTCC. Protein sequence: CASSLGREKNEQFS.